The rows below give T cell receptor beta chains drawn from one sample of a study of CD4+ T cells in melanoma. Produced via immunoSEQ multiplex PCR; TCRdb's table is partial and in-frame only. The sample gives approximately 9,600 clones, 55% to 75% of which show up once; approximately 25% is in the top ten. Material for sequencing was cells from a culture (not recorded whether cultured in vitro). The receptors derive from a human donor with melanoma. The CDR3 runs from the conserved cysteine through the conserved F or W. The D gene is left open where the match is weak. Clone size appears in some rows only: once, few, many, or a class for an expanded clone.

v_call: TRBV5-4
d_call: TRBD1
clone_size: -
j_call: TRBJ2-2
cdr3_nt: TGTGCCAGCAGCACTCCGGACAGGGGGAACACCGGGGAGCTGTTTTTT
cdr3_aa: CASSTPDRGNTGELFF

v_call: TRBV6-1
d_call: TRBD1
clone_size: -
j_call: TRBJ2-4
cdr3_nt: TGTGCCAGCAGAGGGGACAGGTACATTCAGTACTTC
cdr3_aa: CASRGDRYIQYF

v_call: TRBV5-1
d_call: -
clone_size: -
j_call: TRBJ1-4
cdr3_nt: TGCGCCAGCAGCATTAACAGGGAGGGAGGAGAAAAACTGTTTTTT
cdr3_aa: CASSINREGGEKLFF

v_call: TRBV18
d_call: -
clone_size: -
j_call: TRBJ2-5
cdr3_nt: TGTGCCAGCTCACCTCCGAACAGGGTAGGAGAGACCCAGTACTTC
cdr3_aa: CASSPPNRVGETQYF

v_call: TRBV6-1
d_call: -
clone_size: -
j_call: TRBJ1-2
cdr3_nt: TGTGCCAGCAAAGGGGACTATTATGGCTACACCTTC
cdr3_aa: CASKGDYYGYTF

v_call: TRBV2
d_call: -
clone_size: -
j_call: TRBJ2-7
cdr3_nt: TGTGCCAGCTTAGATATCTCCTACGAGCAGTACTTC
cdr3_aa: CASLDISYEQYF

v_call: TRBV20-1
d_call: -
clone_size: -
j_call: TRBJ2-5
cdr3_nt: TGCAGTTTAGGAACGGCAGAGACCCAGTACTTC
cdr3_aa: CSLGTAETQYF

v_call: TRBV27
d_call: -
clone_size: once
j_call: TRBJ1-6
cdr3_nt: TGTGCCAGCTGCTTGGTCCAAAATTCACCCCTCCACTTT
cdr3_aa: CASCLVQNSPLHF

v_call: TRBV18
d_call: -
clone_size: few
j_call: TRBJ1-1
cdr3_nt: TGTGCCAGCTCACCAAACAGGGAGAACACTGAAGCTTTCTTT
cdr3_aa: CASSPNRENTEAFF

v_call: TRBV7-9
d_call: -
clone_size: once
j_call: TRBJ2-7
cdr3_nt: TGTGCCAGCAGCTTAGAAAGGGGGGGAAGCTCCTACGAGCAGTACTTC
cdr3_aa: CASSLERGGSSYEQYF

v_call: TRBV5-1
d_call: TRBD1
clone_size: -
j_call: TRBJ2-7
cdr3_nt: TGCGCCAGCAGCTTGACCAGGGACAGCTACGAGCAGTACTTC
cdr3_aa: CASSLTRDSYEQYF

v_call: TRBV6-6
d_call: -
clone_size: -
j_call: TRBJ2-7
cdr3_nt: TGTGCCAGCAGCCCGTCGCTATGGGGATACGAGCAGTACTTC
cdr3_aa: CASSPSLWGYEQYF

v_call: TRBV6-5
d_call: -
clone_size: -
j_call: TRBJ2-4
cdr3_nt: TGTGCCAGCAGTTACTCGAGAGGGGGGGACATTCAGTACTTC
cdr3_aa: CASSYSRGGDIQYF

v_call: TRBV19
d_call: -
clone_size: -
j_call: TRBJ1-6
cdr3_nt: TGTGCCAGTAGCCTCACAGGGTATGGTTCACCCCTCCACTTT
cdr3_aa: CASSLTGYGSPLHF

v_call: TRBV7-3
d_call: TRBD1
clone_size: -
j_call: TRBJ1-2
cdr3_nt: TGTGCCAGCAGCTTACGTTCTCGGGACAGGCTTGGCTACACCTTC
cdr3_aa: CASSLRSRDRLGYTF

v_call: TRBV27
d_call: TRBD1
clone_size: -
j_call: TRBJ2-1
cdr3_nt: TGTGCCAGCAGAATCCCCGGACAGGGCAGAAATGAGCAGTTCTTC
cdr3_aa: CASRIPGQGRNEQFF

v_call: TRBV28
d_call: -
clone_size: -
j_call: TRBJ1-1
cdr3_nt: TGTGCCAGCAGTTTATACGGGGGTACGGGAATTGAAGCTTTCTTT
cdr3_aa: CASSLYGGTGIEAFF

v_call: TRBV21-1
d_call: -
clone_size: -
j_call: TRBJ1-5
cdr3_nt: TGTGCCAGCTTCCGACAGGGGTCGAATCAGCCCCAGCATTTT
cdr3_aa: CASFRQGSNQPQHF

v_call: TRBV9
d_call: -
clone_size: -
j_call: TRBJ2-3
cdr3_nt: TGTGCCAGCAGCCCCCTAGAGGGGGGCGGAGATACGCAGTATTTT
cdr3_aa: CASSPLEGGGDTQYF

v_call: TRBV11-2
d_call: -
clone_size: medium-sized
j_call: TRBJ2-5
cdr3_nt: TGTGCCAGCAGAGGGTTAGGACGAAGGGAGACCCAGTACTTC
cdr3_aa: CASRGLGRRETQYF

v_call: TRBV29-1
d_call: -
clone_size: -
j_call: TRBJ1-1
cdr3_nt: TGCAGCGTTACCCGGGACCAACACACTGAAGCTTTCTTT
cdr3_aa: CSVTRDQHTEAFF

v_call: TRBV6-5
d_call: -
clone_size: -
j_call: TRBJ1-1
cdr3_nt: TGTGCCAGCAGTTATGGCACTGAAGCTTTCTTT
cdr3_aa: CASSYGTEAFF

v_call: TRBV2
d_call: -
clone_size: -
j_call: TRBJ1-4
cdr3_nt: TGTGCCAGCAGTGTCAACGGGGGCGCCGGTGAAAAACTGTTTTTT
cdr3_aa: CASSVNGGAGEKLFF

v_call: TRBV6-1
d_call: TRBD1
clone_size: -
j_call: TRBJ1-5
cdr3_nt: TGTGCCAGCAGGCTACAGGGGGGCAATCAGCCCCAGCATTTT
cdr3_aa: CASRLQGGNQPQHF

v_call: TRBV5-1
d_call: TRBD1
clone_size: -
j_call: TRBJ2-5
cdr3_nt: TGCGCCAGCAGCGGATGGACAGGACAAGAGACCCAGTACTTC
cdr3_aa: CASSGWTGQETQYF

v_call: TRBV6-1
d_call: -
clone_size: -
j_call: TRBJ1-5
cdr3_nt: TGTGCCAGCAGCGCATTGGGGGCAGGTCAGCCCCAGCATTTT
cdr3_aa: CASSALGAGQPQHF

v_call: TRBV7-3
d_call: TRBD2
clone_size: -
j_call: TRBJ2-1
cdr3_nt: TGTGCCAGCAGCTTAACATGGACTAGTAATGAGCAGTTCTTC
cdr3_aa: CASSLTWTSNEQFF

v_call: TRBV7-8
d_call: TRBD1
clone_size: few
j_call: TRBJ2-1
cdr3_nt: TGTGCCAGCAGCCCCGGGACAGGGCTACGCAATGAGCAGTTCTTC
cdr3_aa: CASSPGTGLRNEQFF

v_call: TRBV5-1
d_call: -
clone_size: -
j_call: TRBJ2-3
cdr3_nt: TGCGCCAGCAGCGTAATTGTCGCGGATGATACGCAGTATTTT
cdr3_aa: CASSVIVADDTQYF

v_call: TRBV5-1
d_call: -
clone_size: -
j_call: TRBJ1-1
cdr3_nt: TGCGCCAGCAGCTTGGGCAGGGGCTCTTTATTGAACACTGAAGCTTTCTTT
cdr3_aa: CASSLGRGSLLNTEAFF